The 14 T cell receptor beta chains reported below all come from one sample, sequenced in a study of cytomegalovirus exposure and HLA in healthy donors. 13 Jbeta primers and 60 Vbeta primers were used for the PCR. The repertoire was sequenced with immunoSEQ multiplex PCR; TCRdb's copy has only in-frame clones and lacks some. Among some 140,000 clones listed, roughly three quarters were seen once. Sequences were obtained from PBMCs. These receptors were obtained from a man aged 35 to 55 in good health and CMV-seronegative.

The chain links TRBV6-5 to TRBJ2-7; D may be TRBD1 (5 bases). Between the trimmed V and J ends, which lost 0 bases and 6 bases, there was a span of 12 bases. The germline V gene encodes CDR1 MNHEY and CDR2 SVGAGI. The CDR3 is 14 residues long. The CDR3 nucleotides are TGTGCCAGCAGTTACTCAGCCCAGCAGGGCGAGCAGTACTTC. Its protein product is CASSYSAQQGEQYF.

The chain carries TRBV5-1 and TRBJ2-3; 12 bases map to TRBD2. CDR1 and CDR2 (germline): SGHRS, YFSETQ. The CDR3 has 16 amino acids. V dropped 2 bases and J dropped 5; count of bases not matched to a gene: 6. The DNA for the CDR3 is TGCGCCAGCAGCTTAGCCGGACTAGCGGGGCAAGATACGCAGTATTTT. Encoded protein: CASSLAGLAGQDTQYF. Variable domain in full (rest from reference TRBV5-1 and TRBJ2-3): KAGVTQTPRYLIKTRGQQVTLSCSPISGHRSVSWYQQTPGQGLQFLFEYFSETQRNKGNFPGRFSGRQFSNSRSEMNVSTLELGDSALYLCASSLAGLAGQDTQYFGPGTRLTVL.

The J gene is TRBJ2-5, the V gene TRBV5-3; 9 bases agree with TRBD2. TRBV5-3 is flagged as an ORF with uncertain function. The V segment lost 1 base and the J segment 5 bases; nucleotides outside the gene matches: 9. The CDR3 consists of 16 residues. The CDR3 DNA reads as TGTGCCAGAAGCTTGAATGGCGGGAGGGCCCTCGAGACCCAGTACTTC. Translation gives CARSLNGGRALETQYF.

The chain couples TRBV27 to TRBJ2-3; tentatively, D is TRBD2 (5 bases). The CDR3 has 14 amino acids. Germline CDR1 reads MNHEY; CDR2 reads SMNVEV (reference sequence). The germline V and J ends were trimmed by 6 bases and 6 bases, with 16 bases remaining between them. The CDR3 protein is CASSFVFSADTQYF. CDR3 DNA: TGTGCCAGCAGCTTCGTTTTTAGCGCTGATACGCAGTATTTT.

CDR3 residues: CASSLLVSDTQYF. The CDR3 nucleotides are TGTGCCAGCAGCTTACTCGTCTCGGATACGCAGTATTTT. The rearrangement uses TRBV7-3 and TRBJ2-3; no clear D. V was pared by 2 bases and J by 6 bases, with 9 bases between. Looked up from germline, CDR1 is SGHTA and CDR2 is FQGTGA. This CDR3 comprises 13 residues.

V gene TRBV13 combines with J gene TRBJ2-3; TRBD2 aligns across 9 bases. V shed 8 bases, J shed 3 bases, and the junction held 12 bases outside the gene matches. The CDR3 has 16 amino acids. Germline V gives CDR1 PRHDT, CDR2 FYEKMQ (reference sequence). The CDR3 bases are TGTGCCAGCCTGGCAAGGCGGGAGGGCCTGACAGATACGCAGTATTTT. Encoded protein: CASLARREGLTDTQYF.

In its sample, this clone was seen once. In nucleotides, the CDR3 is TGTGCCAGCAGCGGACAAGTTAATGAAAAACTGTTTTTT. Protein sequence: CASSGQVNEKLFF. This chain connects TRBV7-6 to TRBJ1-4, with D perhaps matching TRBD1 (5 bases). Trimming cost V 5 bases and J 4 bases, with 8 bases left between them. The CDR3 consists of 13 residues. The V gene's germline CDR1 is SGHVS and CDR2 FNYEAQ. The whole variable domain, remainder taken from reference TRBV7-6 and TRBJ1-4, is GAGVSQSPRYKVTKRGQDVALRCDPISGHVSLYWYRQALGQGPEFLTYFNYEAQQDKSGLPNDRFSAERPEGSISTLTIQRTEQRDSAMYRCASSGQVNEKLFFGSGTQLSVL.

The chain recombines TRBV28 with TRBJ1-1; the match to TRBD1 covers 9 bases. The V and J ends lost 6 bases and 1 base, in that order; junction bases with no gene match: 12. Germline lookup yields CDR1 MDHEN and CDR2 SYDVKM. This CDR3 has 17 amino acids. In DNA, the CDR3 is TGTGCCAGCAGCTCCGGGGCCGCGACAGGGGGGAACACTGAAGCTTTCTTT. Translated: CASSSGAATGGNTEAFF.

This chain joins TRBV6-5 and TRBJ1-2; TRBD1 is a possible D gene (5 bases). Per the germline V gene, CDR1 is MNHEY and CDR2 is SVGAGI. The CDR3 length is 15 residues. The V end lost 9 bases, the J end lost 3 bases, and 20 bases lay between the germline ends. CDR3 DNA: TGTGCCAGTAGATACTCGGGGCAGTCGGACTATGGCTACACCTTC. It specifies CASRYSGQSDYGYTF.

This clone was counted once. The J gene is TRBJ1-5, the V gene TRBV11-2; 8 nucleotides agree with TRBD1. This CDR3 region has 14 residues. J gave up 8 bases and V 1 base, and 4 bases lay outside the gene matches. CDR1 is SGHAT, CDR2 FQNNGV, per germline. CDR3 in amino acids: CASSLGQGKEPQHF. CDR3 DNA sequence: TGTGCCAGCAGCTTAGGACAGGGGAAGGAGCCCCAGCATTTT.

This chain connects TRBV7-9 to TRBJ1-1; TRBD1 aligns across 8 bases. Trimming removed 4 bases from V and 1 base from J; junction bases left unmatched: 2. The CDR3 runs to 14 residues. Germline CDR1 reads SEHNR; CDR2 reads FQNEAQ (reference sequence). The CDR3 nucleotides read TGTGCCAGCAGCTACGGACAGGGGAACACTGAAGCTTTCTTT. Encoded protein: CASSYGQGNTEAFF.

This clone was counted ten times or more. CDR3 sequence reads: CASSYETASYEQYF. CDR3 sequence (DNA): TGTGCCAGCAGTTACGAGACAGCTTCATACGAGCAGTACTTC. The chain uses TRBV6-6 and TRBJ2-7, with D maybe TRBD1 (5 bases). Germline CDR1 is MNHNY and CDR2 is SVGAGI (reference sequence). The germline V and J ends were trimmed by 2 bases and 4 bases, with 12 bases remaining between them. The CDR3 has 14 amino acids.

The CDR3 loop reads CAWRTGTGFGELFF. As DNA, the CDR3 is TGTGCCTGGAGGACCGGGACAGGGTTCGGGGAGCTGTTTTTT. The chain has TRBV30 and TRBJ2-2; the match to TRBD1 covers 9 bases. Unmatched junction bases numbered 6, after V lost 3 bases and J lost 7 bases. The CDR3 spans 14 residues. Germline assignment: CDR1 GTSNPN and CDR2 SVGIG (reference sequence).

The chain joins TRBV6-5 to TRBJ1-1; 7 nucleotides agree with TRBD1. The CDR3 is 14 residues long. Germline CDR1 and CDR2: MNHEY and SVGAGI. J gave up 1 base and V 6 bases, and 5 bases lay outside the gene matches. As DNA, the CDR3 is TGTGCCAGCAGCTCCGGGACAGCGAACACTGAAGCTTTCTTT. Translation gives CASSSGTANTEAFF.